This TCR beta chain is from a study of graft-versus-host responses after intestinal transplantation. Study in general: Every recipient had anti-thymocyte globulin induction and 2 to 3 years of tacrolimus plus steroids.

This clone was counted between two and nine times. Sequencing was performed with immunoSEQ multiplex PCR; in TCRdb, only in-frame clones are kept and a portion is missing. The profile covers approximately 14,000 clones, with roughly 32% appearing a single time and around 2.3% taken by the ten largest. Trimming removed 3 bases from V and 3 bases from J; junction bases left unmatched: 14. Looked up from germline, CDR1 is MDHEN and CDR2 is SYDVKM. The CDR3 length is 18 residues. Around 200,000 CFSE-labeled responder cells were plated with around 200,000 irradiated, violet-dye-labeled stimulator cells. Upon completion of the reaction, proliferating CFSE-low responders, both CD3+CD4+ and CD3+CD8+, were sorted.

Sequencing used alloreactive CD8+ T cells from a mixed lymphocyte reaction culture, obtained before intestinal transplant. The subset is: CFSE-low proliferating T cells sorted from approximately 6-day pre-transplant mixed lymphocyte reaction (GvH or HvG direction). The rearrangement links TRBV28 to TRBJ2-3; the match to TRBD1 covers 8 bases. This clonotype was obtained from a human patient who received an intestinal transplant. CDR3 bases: TGTGCCAGCAGTTTTCCGCGGCGCTGGACAGGGCCAACAGATACGCAGTATTTT. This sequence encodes CASSFPRRWTGPTDTQYF.